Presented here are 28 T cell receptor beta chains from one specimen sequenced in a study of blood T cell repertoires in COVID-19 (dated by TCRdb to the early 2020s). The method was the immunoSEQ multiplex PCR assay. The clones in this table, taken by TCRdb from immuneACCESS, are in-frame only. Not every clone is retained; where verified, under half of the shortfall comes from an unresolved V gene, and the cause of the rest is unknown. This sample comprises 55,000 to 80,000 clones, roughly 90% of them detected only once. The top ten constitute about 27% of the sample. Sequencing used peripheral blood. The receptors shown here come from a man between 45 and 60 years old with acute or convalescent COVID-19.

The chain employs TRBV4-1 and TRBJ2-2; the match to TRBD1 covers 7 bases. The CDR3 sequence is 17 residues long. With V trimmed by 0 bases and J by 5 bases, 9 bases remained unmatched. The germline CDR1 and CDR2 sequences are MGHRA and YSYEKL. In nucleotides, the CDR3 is TGCGCCAGCAGCCAAGAGGGCGCAGGGGGTGTAACCGGGGAGCTGTTTTTT. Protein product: CASSQEGAGGVTGELFF.

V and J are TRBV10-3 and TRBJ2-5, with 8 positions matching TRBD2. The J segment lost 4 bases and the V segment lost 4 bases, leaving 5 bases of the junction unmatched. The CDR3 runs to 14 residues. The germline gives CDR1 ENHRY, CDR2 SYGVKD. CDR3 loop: CAISGAGEGETQYF. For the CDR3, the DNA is TGTGCCATCAGTGGAGCGGGGGAGGGAGAGACCCAGTACTTC.

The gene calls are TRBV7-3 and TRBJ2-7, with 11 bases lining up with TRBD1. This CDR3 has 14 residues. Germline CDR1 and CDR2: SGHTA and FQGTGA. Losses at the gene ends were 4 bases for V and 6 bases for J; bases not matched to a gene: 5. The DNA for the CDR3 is TGTGCCAGCAGCTACGGACAGGGGGCCGGCGAGCAGTACTTC. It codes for CASSYGQGAGEQYF.

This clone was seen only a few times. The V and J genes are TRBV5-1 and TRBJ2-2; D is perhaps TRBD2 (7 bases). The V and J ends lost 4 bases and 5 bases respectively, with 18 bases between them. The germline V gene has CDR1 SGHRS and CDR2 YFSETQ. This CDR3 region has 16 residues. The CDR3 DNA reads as TGCGCCAGCAGCCCCTTGGCAGGGGAGGGTACCGGGGAGCTGTTTTTT. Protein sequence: CASSPLAGEGTGELFF.

The chain's CDR3 is CAISVSGSYEQYF. DNA of the CDR3: TGTGCCATCAGTGTCAGCGGATCCTACGAGCAGTACTTC. The genes are TRBV10-3 and TRBJ2-7, with D perhaps matching TRBD2 (5 bases). Per the germline V gene, CDR1 is ENHRY and CDR2 is SYGVKD. Trimming pared 4 bases from V and 1 base from J, leaving 8 bases between. The CDR3 has 13 residues.

CDR3 region: CSVPGQGPTGELFF. DNA for the CDR3: TGCAGCGTTCCTGGACAGGGGCCGACCGGGGAGCTGTTTTTT. V gene TRBV29-1 combines with J gene TRBJ2-2; TRBD1 aligns across 9 bases. CDR3 length: 14 residues. The V gene's germline CDR1 is SQVTM and CDR2 ANQGSEA. Unmatched junction bases numbered 6, after V lost 5 bases and J lost 5 bases.

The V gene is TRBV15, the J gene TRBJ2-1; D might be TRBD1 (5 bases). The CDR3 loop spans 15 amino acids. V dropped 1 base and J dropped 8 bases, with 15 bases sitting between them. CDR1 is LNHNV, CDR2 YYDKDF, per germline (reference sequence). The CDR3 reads CATSRAGRLSDEQFF. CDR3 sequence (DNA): TGTGCCACCAGCAGAGCAGGGCGGCTATCGGATGAGCAGTTCTTC.

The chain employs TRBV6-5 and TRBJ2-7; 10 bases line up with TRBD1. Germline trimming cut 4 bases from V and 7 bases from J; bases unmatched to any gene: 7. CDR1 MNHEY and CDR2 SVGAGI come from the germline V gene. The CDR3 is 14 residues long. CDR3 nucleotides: TGTGCCAGCAGTTCCCGACAGGGGGCAGAGGAGCAGTACTTC. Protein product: CASSSRQGAEEQYF.

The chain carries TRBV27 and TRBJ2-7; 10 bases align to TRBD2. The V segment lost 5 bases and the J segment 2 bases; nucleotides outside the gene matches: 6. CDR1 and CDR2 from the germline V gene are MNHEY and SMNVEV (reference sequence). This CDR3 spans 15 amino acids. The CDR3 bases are TGTGCCAGCAGTCCCACTAGCGGGGTAACCTACGAGCAGTACTTC. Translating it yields CASSPTSGVTYEQYF.

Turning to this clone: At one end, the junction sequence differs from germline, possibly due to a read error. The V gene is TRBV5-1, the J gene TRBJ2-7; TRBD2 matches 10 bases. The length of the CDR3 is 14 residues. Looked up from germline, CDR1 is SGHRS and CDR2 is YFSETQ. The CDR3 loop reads CASSLTSGAPLKHF. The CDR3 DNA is TGCGCCAGCAGCTTGACTAGCGGGGCCCCGTTAAAGCACTTC. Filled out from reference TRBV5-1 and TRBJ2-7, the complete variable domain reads KAGVTQTPRYLIKTRGQQVTLSCSPISGHRSVSWYQQTPGQGLQFLFEYFSETQRNKGNFPGRFSGRQFSNSRSEMNVSTLELGDSALYLCASSLTSGAPLKHFGPGTRLTVT.

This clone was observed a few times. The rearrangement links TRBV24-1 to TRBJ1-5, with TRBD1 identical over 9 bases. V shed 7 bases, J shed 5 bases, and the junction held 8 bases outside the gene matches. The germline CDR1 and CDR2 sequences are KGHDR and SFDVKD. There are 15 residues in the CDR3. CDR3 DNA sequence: TGTGCCACCAGCCCCGGGACAGGGTTAGATCAGCCCCAGCATTTT. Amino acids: CATSPGTGLDQPQHF.

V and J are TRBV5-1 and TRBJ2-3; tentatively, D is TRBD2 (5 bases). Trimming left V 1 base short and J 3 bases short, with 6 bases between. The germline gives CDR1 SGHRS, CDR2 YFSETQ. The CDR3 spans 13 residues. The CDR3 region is CASSLRRTDTQYF. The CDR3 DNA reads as TGCGCCAGCAGCTTGCGGAGGACAGATACGCAGTATTTT.

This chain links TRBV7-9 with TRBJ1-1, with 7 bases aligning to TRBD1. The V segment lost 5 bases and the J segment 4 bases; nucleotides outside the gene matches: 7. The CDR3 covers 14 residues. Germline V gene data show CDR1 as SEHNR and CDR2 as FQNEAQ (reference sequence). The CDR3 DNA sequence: TGTGCCAGCAGCCCGGGACAGCCTATCACTGAAGCTTTCTTT. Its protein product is CASSPGQPITEAFF.

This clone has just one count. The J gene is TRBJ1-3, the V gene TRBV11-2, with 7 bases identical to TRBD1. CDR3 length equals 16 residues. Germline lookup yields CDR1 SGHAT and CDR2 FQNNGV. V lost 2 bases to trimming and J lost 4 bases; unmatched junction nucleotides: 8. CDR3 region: CASSLQTGTAGNTIYF. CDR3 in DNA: TGTGCCAGCAGCTTACAAACCGGGACAGCCGGAAACACCATATATTTT. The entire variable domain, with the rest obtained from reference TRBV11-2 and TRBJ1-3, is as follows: EAGVAQSPRYKIIEKRQSVAFWCNPISGHATLYWYQQILGQGPKLLIQFQNNGVVDDSQLPKDRFSAERLKGVDSTLKIQPAKLEDSAVYLCASSLQTGTAGNTIYFGEGSWLTVV.

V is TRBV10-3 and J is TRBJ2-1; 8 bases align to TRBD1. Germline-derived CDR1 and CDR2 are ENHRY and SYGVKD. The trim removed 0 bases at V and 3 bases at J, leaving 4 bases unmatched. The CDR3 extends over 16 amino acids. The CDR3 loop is CAISESDRVGYNEQFF. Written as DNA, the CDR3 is TGTGCCATCAGTGAGTCGGACAGGGTAGGCTACAATGAGCAGTTCTTC.

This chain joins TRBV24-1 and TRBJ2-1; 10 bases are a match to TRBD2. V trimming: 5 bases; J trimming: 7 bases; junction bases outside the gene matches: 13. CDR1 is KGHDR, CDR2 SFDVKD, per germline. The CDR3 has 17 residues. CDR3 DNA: TGTGCCACCAGTGGAGTGATCGGTAGCGGGGGGTCTAATGAGCAGTTCTTC. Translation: CATSGVIGSGGSNEQFF.

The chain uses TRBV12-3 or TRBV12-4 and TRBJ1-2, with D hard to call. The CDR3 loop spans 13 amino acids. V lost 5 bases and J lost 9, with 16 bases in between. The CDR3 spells CASSIGGIASYTF. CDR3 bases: TGTGCCAGCAGTATAGGAGGGATCGCTAGCTACACCTTC.

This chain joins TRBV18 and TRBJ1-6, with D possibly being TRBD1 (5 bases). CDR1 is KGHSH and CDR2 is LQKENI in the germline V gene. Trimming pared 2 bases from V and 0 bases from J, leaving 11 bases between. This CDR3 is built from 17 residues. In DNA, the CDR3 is TGTGCCAGCTCACCAGGTGGCGGGGGCTCCTATAATTCACCCCTCCACTTT. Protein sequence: CASSPGGGGSYNSPLHF.

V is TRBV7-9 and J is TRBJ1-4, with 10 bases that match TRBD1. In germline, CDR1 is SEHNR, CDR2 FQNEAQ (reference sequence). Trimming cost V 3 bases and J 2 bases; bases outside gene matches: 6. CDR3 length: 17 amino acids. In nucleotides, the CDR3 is TGTGCCAGCAGCTTTCCGGGACAGGGGTTGACTAATGAAAAACTGTTTTTT. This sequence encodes CASSFPGQGLTNEKLFF.

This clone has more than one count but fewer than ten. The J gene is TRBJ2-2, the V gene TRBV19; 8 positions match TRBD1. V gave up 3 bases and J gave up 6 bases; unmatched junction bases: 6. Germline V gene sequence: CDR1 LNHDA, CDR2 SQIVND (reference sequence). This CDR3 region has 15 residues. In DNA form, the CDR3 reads TGTGCCAGTAGTATCGGCAGGGGGCCCCCCGGGGAGCTGTTTTTT. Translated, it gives CASSIGRGPPGELFF. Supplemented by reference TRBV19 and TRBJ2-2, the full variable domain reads DGGITQSPKYLFRKEGQNVTLSCEQNLNHDAMYWYRQDPGQGLRLIYYSQIVNDFQKGDIAEGYSVSREKKESFPLTVTSAQKNPTAFYLCASSIGRGPPGELFFGEGSRLTVL.

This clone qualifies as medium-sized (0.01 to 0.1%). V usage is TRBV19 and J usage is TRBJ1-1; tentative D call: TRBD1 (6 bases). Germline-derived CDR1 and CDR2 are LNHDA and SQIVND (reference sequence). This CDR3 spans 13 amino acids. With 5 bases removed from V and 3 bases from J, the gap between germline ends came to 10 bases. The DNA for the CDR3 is TGTGCCAGTAGTGTTAAGGGGGACACTGAAGCTTTCTTT. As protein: CASSVKGDTEAFF. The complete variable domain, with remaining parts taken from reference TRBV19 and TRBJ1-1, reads DGGITQSPKYLFRKEGQNVTLSCEQNLNHDAMYWYRQDPGQGLRLIYYSQIVNDFQKGDIAEGYSVSREKKESFPLTVTSAQKNPTAFYLCASSVKGDTEAFFGQGTRLTVV.

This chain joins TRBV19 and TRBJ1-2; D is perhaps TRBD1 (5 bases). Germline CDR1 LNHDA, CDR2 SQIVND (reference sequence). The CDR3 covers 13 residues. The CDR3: CGSKGQTSYGYTF. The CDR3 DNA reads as TGTGGGTCAAAGGGGCAGACCTCCTATGGCTACACCTTC. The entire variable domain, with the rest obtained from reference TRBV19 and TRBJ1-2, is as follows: DGGITQSPKYLFRKEGQNVTLSCEQNLNHDAMYWYRQDPGQGLRLIYYSQIVNDFQKGDIAEGYSVSREKKESFPLTVTSAQKNPTAFYLCGSKGQTSYGYTFGSGTRLTVV.

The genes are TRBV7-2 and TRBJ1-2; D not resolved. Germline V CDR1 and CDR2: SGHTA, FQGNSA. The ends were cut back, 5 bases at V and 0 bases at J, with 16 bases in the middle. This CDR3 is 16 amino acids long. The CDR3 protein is CASSRRRELANYGYTF. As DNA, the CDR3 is TGTGCCAGCAGCCGCAGGAGGGAGTTAGCTAACTATGGCTACACCTTC. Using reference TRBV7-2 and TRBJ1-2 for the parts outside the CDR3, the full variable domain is GAGVSQSPSNKVTEKGKDVELRCDPISGHTALYWYRQSLGQGLEFLIYFQGNSAPDKSGLPSDRFSAERTGGSVSTLTIQRTQQEDSAVYLCASSRRRELANYGYTFGSGTRLTVV.

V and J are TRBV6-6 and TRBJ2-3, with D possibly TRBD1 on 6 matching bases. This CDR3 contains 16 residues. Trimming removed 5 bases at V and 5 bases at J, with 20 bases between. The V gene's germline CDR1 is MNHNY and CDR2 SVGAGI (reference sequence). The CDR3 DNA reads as TGTGCCAGCAGTCCAAGACAGGCCCCAGTCCTAGATACGCAGTATTTT. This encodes CASSPRQAPVLDTQYF.

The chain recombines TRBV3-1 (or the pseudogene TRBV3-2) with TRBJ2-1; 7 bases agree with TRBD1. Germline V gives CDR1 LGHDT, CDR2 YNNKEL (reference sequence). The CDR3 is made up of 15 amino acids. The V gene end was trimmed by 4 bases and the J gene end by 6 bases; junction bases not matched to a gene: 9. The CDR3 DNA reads TGTGCCAGCAGCCTTCCGGGACAGCTCTCCAATGAGCAGTTCTTC. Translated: CASSLPGQLSNEQFF.

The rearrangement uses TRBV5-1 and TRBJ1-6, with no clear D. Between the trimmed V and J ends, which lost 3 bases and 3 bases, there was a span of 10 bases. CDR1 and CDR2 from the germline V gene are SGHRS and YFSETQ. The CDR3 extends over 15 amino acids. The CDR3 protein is CASSSRQDYNSPLHF. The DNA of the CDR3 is TGCGCCAGCAGCTCTCGACAAGACTATAATTCACCCCTCCACTTT.

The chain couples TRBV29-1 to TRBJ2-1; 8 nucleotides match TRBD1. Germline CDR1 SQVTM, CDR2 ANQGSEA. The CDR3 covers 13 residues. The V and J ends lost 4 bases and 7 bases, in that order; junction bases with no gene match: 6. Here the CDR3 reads CSVGQGAYNEQFF. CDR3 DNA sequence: TGCAGCGTTGGGCAGGGGGCGTATAATGAGCAGTTCTTC.

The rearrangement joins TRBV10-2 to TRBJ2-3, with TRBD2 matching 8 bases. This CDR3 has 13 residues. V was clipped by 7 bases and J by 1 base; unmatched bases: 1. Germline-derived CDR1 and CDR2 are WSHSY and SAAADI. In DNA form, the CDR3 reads TGCGCCAGCACGACTAGCGGCACAGATACGCAGTATTTT. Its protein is CASTTSGTDTQYF.